This T cell receptor beta chain was found in a study of cytotoxic CD8 clonotypes in ibrutinib-treated CLL. Using immunoSEQ multiplex PCR, the repertoire was profiled, and TCRdb retains in-frame clones only, with some absent. The sample shows 300,000 to 400,000 clones, 67% of them seen only once. Study-wide results and caveats: Sustained-remission patients were sampled at one set of times and progressing patients at different ones. Clonotypes that were public were uncommon, and they contracted or stayed stable on treatment.

CDR1 and CDR2 from the germline V gene are SGHTA and FQGNSA. This CDR3 has 18 amino acids. V lost 0 bases and J lost 6; bases outside the gene matches: 13. About this clone: What it recognizes is unknown.

This rearrangement joins TRBV7-2 to TRBJ2-7, with 11 bases aligning to TRBD2. The source was PBMCs, collected after 36 months of ibrutinib treatment. This TCR came from a human donor with chronic lymphocytic leukemia. The chain's CDR3 is CASSLAPRQLAGAGEQYF. The CDR3 DNA reads TGTGCCAGCAGCTTAGCCCCCAGACAACTAGCGGGAGCTGGCGAGCAGTACTTC.